This passage covers 9 T cell receptor beta chains from one sample sequenced in a study of blood T cell repertoires in COVID-19. Libraries were prepared by immunoSEQ multiplex PCR; TCRdb keeps only in-frame clonotypes and omits some of them. This table has about 190,000 clones, around 87% appearing once. The sample comprised peripheral blood. Every receptor here comes from a man aged 45-65 years with acute or convalescent COVID-19.

V and J are TRBV30 and TRBJ2-3, with 11 nucleotides matching TRBD2. Per germline, CDR1 GTSNPN and CDR2 SVGIG (reference sequence). This CDR3 contains 14 residues. With 7 bases clipped from V and 2 bases from J, the junction kept 5 bases outside the gene matches. The CDR3 region is CAYRLAGSTDTQYF. The CDR3 DNA reads TGTGCCTACCGACTAGCGGGGTCCACAGATACGCAGTATTTT. Based on the CDR3 plus reference TRBV30 and TRBJ2-3, the full variable domain is SQTIHQWPATLVQPVGSPLSLECTVEGTSNPNLYWYRQAAGRGLQLLFYSVGIGQISSEVPQNLSASRPQDRQFILSSKKLLLSDSGFYLCAYRLAGSTDTQYFGPGTRLTVL.

The chain combines TRBV6-5 with TRBJ1-2; 9 nucleotides align to TRBD1. The CDR3 has 14 residues. The junction had 9 bases not matched to a gene; V was cut back by 6 bases and J by 7 bases. CDR1 and CDR2 (germline): MNHEY, SVGAGI. The CDR3 protein is CASSLGQGVSGYTF. The CDR3 bases are TGTGCCAGCAGCCTGGGACAGGGTGTGAGTGGCTACACCTTC.

The chain couples TRBV7-8 to TRBJ2-4, with D perhaps matching TRBD2 (6 bases). The germline V gene encodes CDR1 SGHVS and CDR2 FQNEAQ. V lost 4 bases and J 6 bases, leaving 16 bases between the germline ends. The CDR3 length is 15 residues. The CDR3 DNA reads TGTGCCAGCAGCTACAACACCGGGACTGGAAACATTCAGTACTTC. This codes for CASSYNTGTGNIQYF.

The chain combines TRBV30 with TRBJ2-1; the D gene is possibly TRBD1 (5 bases). Germline CDR1 GTSNPN, CDR2 SVGIG (reference sequence). The ends were cut back, 3 bases at V and 0 bases at J, with 6 bases in the middle. CDR3 length equals 13 residues. The DNA of the CDR3 is TGTGCCTGGAGCAGGGACTCCTACAATGAGCAGTTCTTC. It translates to CAWSRDSYNEQFF.

The chain recombines TRBV5-1 with TRBJ2-3; TRBD2 might be the D (5 bases). This CDR3 spans 14 amino acids. Germline-derived CDR1 and CDR2 are SGHRS and YFSETQ. V was shortened by 5 bases and J by 2 bases, with 12 bases between the two germline ends. CDR3: CASRWVGVTDTQYF. The CDR3 region has the DNA TGCGCCAGCAGATGGGTGGGAGTCACAGATACGCAGTATTTT.

The J gene is TRBJ2-4, the V gene TRBV10-3; 7 bases align to TRBD2. The V gene end was trimmed by 4 bases and the J gene end by 8 bases; junction bases not matched to a gene: 8. CDR1 ENHRY and CDR2 SYGVKD come from the germline V gene. CDR3 length: 14 amino acids. The chain's CDR3 is CAISGPGGQDIQYF. The CDR3 DNA follows: TGTGCCATCAGTGGACCGGGGGGTCAGGACATTCAGTACTTC.

This rearrangement joins TRBV14 to TRBJ2-3; no reliable D call. The CDR3 is made up of 17 amino acids. The germline CDR1 and CDR2 sequences are SGHDN and FVKESK. V was clipped by 0 bases and J by 2 bases, with 15 bases between them. The CDR3 protein is CASSQEGEVYPTDTQYF. Written as DNA, the CDR3 is TGTGCCAGCAGCCAAGAGGGTGAGGTATACCCCACAGATACGCAGTATTTT.

The chain carries TRBV6-5 and TRBJ1-1; 8 bases match TRBD1. CDR1 and CDR2 (germline): MNHEY, SVGAGI. After removal of 2 bases from V and 5 bases from J, the junction contained 7 bases not matched to a gene. This CDR3 comprises 15 residues. CDR3 loop: CASSYGGQGGTEAFF. In DNA, the CDR3 is TGTGCCAGCAGTTACGGTGGACAGGGAGGTACTGAAGCTTTCTTT.

This clone has a handful of counts. The chain links TRBV7-2 to TRBJ2-2; TRBD1 matches at 8 bases. CDR3 length: 15 amino acids. CDR1 is SGHTA, CDR2 FQGNSA, per germline. V was clipped by 1 base and J by 4 bases; unmatched bases: 2. The CDR3 DNA reads as TGTGCCAGCAGCTTAGGGCAGGGGGCCACCGGGGAGCTGTTTTTT. This sequence encodes CASSLGQGATGELFF.